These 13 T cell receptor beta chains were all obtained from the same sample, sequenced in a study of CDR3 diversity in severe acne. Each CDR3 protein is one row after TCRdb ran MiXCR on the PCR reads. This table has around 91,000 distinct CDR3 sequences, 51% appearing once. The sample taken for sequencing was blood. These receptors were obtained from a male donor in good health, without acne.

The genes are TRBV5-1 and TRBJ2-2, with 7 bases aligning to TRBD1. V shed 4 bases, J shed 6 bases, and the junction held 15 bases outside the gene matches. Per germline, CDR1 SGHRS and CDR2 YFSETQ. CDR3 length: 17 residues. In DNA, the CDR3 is TGCGCCAGCAGCGAACCGACAGGGTTCAGGCAGCCCGGGGAGCTGTTTTTT. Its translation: CASSEPTGFRQPGELFF. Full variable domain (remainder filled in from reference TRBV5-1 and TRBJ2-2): KAGVTQTPRYLIKTRGQQVTLSCSPISGHRSVSWYQQTPGQGLQFLFEYFSETQRNKGNFPGRFSGRQFSNSRSEMNVSTLELGDSALYLCASSEPTGFRQPGELFFGEGSRLTVL.

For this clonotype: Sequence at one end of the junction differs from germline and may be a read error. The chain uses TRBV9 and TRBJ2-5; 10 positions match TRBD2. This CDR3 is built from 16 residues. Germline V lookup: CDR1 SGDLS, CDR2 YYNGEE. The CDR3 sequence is CASSRSTSGYQGTQYF. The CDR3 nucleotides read TGTGCCAGCAGCCGTTCGACTAGCGGGTATCAAGGGACCCAGTACTTC.

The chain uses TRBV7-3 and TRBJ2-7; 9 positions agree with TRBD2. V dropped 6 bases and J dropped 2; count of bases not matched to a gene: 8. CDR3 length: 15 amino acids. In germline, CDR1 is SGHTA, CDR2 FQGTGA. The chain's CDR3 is CASRPSGGTTYEQYF. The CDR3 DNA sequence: TGTGCCAGCAGACCCAGCGGGGGGACTACCTACGAGCAGTACTTC. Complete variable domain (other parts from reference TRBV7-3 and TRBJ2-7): GAGVSQTPSNKVTEKGKYVELRCDPISGHTALYWYRQSLGQGPEFLIYFQGTGAADDSGLPNDRFFAVRPEGSVSTLKIQRTERGDSAVYLCASRPSGGTTYEQYFGPGTRLTVT.

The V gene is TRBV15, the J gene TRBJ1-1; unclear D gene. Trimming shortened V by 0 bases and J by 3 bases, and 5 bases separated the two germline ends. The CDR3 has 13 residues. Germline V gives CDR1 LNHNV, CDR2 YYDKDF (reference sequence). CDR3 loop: CATSRDQDTEAFF. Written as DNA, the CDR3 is TGTGCCACCAGCAGAGATCAGGACACTGAAGCTTTCTTT. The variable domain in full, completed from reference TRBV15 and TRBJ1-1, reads DAMVIQNPRYQVTQFGKPVTLSCSQTLNHNVMYWYQQKSSQAPKLLFHYYDKDFNNEADTPDNFQSRRPNTSFCFLDIRSPGLGDTAMYLCATSRDQDTEAFFGQGTRLTVV.

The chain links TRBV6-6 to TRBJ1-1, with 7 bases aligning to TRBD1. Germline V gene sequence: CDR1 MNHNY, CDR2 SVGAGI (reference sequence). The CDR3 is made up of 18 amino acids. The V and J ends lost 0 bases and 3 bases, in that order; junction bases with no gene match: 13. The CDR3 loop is CASSYSIGGEDGYTEAFF. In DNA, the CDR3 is TGTGCCAGCAGTTACTCGATAGGGGGCGAGGATGGCTACACTGAAGCTTTCTTT.

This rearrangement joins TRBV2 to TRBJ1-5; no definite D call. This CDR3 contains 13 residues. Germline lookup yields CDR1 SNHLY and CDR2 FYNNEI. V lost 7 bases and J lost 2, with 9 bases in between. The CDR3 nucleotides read TGTGCCAGCAATTTATGGGGCAATCAGCCCCAGCATTTT. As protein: CASNLWGNQPQHF.

CDR3 nucleotide sequence: TGTGCCTGGAGGGGGGACACTGCGGAGACCCAGTACTTC. It codes for CAWRGDTAETQYF. The V gene is TRBV30, the J gene TRBJ2-5, with D perhaps TRBD1 (6 bases). The CDR3 has 13 residues. Germline lookup yields CDR1 GTSNPN and CDR2 SVGIG (reference sequence). The V gene lost 3 bases and the J gene lost 5 bases, with 13 bases spanning the gap.

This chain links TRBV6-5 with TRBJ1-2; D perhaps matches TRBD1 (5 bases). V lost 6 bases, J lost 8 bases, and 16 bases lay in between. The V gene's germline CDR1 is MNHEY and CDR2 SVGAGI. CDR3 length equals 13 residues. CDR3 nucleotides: TGTGCCAGCAGAAACGGGGCCACGGAGGGCTACACCTTC. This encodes CASRNGATEGYTF.

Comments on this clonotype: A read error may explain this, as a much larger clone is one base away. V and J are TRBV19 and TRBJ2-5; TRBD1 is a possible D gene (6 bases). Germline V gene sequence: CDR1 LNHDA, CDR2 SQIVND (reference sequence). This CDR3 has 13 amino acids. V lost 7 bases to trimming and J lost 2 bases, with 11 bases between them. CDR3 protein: CASNSDSQETQYF. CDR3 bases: TGTGCCAGTAATTCGGACAGTCAAGAGACCCAGTACTTC.

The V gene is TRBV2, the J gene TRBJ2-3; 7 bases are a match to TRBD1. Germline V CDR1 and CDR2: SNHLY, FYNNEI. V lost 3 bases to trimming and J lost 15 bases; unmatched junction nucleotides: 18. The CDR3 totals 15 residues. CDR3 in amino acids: CASSDLSTRGQEAYF. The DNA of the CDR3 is TGTGCCAGCAGTGATCTATCAACTCGCGGACAGGAAGCTTATTTT.

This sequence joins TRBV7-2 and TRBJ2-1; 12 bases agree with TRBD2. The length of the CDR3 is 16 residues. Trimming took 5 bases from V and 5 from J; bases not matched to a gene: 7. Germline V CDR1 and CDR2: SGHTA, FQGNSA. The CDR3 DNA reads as TGTGCCAGCAGCCCTACTAGCGGGGGGCCCCACAATGAGCAGTTCTTC. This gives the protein CASSPTSGGPHNEQFF. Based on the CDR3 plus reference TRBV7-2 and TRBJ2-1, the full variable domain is GAGVSQSPSNKVTEKGKDVELRCDPISGHTALYWYRQSLGQGLEFLIYFQGNSAPDKSGLPSDRFSAERTGGSVSTLTIQRTQQEDSAVYLCASSPTSGGPHNEQFFGPGTRLTVL.

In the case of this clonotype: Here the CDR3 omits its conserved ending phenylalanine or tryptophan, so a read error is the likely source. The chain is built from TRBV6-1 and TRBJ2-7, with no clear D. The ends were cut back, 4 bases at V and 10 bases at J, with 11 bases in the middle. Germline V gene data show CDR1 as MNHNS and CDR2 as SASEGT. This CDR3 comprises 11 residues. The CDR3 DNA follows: TGTGCCAGCAGTGGGGATTACGGACAGTACTCC. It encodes CASSGDYGQYS.

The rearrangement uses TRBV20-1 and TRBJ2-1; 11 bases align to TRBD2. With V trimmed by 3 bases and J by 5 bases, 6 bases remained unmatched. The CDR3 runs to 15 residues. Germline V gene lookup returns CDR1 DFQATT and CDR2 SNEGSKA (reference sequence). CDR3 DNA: TGCAGTGCTAGGAATCCTAGCGGGGGGAACAATGAGCAGTTCTTC. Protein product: CSARNPSGGNNEQFF.